This T cell receptor (beta chain) originates from a study of blood T cell repertoires in COVID-19. V gave up 1 base and J gave up 4 bases, with 6 bases separating them. The germline CDR1 and CDR2 sequences are SGHDT and YYEEEE. There are 14 residues in the CDR3. TCRdb's table, derived via immunoSEQ multiplex PCR, lists solely in-frame clones and lacks some. The profile shows 50,000 to 70,000 clones, under 80% of them singletons. The V and J genes are TRBV5-6 and TRBJ1-6, with D unresolved. Sequenced: peripheral blood. This TCR was sampled from a human donor in a cohort sampled during active COVID-19. The CDR3 nucleotides are TGTGCCAGCAGCTTGTCCCGGTATAATTCACCCCTCCACTTT. Translation: CASSLSRYNSPLHF.